This TCR beta chain was sequenced during a study of beta chain features in type 1 diabetes listed by TCRdb under 2018. In terms of the full investigation: No differences in mean age, gender distribution, total cell number or subset yield were found between patients and healthy donors. A total of about 110 million sorted cells were examined across all samples, and the number of cells per subset was strongly correlated with RNA yield. In the study, recently diagnosed type 1 diabetes patients and matched healthy donors were compared on the TCRB repertoires of their sorted circulating CD4+ T cell subsets. Whereas all 30 or so donors provided naive and central memory subsets, regulatory and stem cell-like memory subsets were isolated from just 8 patients and roughly 8 healthy donors. General conclusions and limits of the study: At VDJ recombination sites, type 1 diabetes patients had fewer insertions and more deleted nucleotides, which implies abnormalities in thymic rearrangement. PCR might favor shorter templates, but patient and control samples were amplified and corrected together, so any skew would affect both groups equally. HLA sub-analyses involved small numbers of individuals, so any influence of HLA type on TCRB rearrangement remained unresolved. In all four CD4+ subsets, TCRB CDR3 length was moderately but significantly shorter in type 1 diabetes patients. Because cDNA rather than genomic DNA was sequenced, highly expressing activated cells could have been over-represented, although no difference in activation and CD3 levels was found between groups. Naive, central memory and regulatory TCRB repertoires appeared more similar among patients than among healthy donors.

Each donor gave one peripheral blood draw, averaging approximately 110 mL, which was collected into heparinised tubes. A BD FACSAria II was used to sort naive, central memory, regulatory and stem cell-like memory CD4+ T cells with a panel that included CD45RO, CCR7, CD25, CD127, CD95 and CD27. A purity above 95% was achieved for all sorted populations. PBMCs were separated immediately by Lymphoprep density gradient centrifugation and were stained directly, without being cultured. So that batch effects would be minimized, each experiment stained and sorted samples in pairs, pairing one healthy donor with one patient. The germline V end is reduced by 4 bases and the J end by 12 bases; junction bases left unmatched: 14. The germline V gene encodes CDR1 SQVTM and CDR2 ANQGSEA. The CDR3 has 14 amino acids, counting the end cysteine and phenylalanine. Only the CDR3 part of the read is kept: 42 bases, read in frame from the first base.

The entire isolated RNA was reverse transcribed using the High Capacity cDNA Reverse Transcription Kit, and thus expressed TCRB transcripts were sequenced. Deep immunoSEQ sequencing was performed on naive, central memory and regulatory T cell samples, with an average of around 3.5 million total reads per sample. Sorted cells were lysed in RLT buffer, and RNA was extracted using DNase-treated RNeasy Micro or Mini kits according to cell number. Each cell subset was processed on its own to prevent cross-contamination, while patient and healthy donor samples were processed together. Using the immunoSEQ multiplex PCR, TCRB sequences were amplified from cDNA into 87-bp fragments spanning the CDR3 region. The amplicons were sequenced using the Illumina HiSeq platform. In the paper's pipeline: Synthetic template baselines were used to correct PCR bias computationally, reads within Hamming distance 2 were collapsed together, and singletons that could not be merged were discarded. Reads were aligned against IMGT so that V, D and J genes, CDR3 length and insertions or deletions at six rearrangement sites could be assigned. Within each subset, clonotype counts were normalized to sorted cell number, and only after that were true diversity and Gini coefficients computed with the tcR R package. The overlap coefficient, calculated on TCRB nucleotide sequences, was used to measure repertoire sharing. Out-of-frame TCRB sequences from naive cells were analyzed as a proxy for the pre-selection repertoire. TCRdb limited this immuneACCESS table to in-frame rearrangements with V and J called. A share of clones is missing; checked studies link under half to unresolved V genes, and the rest is unexplained. D and trimming were read from the DNA, whereas the V and J calls and clone size are those reported in that table. The sample profile shows hundreds of thousands of clones; approximately 10% of them were found once. The ten largest account for more than 0.015% of the sample.

In this sample, this clone turned up a few times. Its antigen is still unknown. No quality values exist for individual bases; no much larger clone is one base distant. Sequenced: naive CD4+ T cells from blood. Taken with the paper, the label for cell subset or site translates to: true naive CD4+ T cells. This receptor chain uses TRBV29-1 and TRBJ1-4; TRBD1 aligns with 7 central bases. The source is a man younger than 40 with type 1 diabetes. The CDR3 region reads CSVGPDRVGSELFF. The DNA sequence is as follows: TGCAGCGTTGGACCTGACAGGGTTGGGTCGGAACTGTTTTTT.